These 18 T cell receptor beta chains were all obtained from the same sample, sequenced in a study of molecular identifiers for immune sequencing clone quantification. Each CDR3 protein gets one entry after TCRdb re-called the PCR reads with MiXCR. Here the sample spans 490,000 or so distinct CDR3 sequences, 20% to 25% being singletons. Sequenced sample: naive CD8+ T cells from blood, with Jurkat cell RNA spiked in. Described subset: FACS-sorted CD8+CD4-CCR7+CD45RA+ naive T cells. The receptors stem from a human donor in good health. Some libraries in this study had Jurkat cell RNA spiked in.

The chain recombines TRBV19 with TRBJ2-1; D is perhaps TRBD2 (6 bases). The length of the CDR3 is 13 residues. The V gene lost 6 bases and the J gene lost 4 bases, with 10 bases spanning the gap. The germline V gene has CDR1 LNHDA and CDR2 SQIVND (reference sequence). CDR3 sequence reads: CASSNSGYNEQFF. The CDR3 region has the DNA TGTGCCAGTAGCAATAGCGGATACAATGAGCAGTTCTTC.

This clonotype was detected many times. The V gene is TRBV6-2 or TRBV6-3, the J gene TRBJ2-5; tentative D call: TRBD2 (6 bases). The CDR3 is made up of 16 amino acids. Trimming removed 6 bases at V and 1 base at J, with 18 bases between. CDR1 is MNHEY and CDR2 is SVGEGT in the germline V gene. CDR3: CASSLSAGGTQETQYF. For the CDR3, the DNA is TGTGCCAGCAGCCTAAGTGCCGGGGGAACCCAAGAGACCCAGTACTTC.

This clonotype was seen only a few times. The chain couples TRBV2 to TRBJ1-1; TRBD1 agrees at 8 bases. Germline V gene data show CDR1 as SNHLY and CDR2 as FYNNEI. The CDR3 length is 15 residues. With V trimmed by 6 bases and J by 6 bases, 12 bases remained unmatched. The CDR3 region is CASSVGLTGVPEAFF. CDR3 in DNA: TGTGCCAGCAGCGTCGGACTGACAGGGGTTCCTGAAGCTTTCTTT. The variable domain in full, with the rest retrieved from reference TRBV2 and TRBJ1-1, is EPEVTQTPSHQVTQMGQEVILRCVPISNHLYFYWYRQILGQKVEFLVSFYNNEISEKSEIFDDQFSVERPDGSNFTLKIRSTKLEDSAMYFCASSVGLTGVPEAFFGQGTRLTVV.

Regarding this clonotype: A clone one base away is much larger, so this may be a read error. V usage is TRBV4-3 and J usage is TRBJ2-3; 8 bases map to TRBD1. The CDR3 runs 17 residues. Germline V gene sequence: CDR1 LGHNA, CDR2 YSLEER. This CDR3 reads CASSQAPGQVPTDAQYF. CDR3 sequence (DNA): TGCGCCAGCAGCCAAGCACCGGGACAGGTCCCCACAGATGCGCAGTATTTT.

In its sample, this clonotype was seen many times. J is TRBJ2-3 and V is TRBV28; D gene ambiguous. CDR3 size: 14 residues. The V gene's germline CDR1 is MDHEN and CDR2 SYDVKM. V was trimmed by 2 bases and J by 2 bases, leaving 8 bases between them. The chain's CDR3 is CASSLGSLTDTQYF. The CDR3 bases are TGTGCCAGCAGTTTAGGCTCCCTCACAGATACGCAGTATTTT.

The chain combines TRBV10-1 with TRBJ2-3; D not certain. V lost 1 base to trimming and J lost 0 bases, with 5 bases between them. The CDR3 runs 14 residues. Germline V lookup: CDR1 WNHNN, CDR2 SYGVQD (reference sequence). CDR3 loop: CASSEWASTDTQYF. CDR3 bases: TGCGCCAGCAGTGAGTGGGCTAGCACAGATACGCAGTATTTT.

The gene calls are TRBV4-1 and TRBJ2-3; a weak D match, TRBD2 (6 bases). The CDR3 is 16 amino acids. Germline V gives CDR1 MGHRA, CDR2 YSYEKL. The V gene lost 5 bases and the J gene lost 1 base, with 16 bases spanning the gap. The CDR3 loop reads CASSESGGTGTDTQYF. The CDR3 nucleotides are TGCGCCAGCAGCGAAAGCGGCGGGACTGGCACAGATACGCAGTATTTT.

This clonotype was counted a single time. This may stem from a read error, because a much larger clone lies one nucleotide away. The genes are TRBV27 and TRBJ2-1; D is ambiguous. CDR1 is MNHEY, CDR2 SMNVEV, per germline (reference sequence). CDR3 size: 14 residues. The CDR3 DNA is TGTGTCAGCACCTCGCCCGTTGCCTACAATGAGCAGTTCTTC. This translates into CVSTSPVAYNEQFF.

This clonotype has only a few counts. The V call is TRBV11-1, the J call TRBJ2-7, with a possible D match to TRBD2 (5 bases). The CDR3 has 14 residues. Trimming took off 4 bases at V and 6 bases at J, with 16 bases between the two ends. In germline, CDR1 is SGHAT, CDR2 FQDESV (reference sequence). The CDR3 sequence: CASSSPGISREQYF. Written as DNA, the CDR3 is TGTGCCAGCAGCTCACCCGGGATAAGCCGCGAGCAGTACTTC.

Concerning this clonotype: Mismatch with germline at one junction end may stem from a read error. CDR3 sequence reads: CASSQARTSTSTDTRYF. The CDR3, as DNA: TGCGCCAGCAGCCAAGCGAGGACATCCACTAGCACAGATACGCGGTATTTT. V usage is TRBV4-3 and J usage is TRBJ2-3; D is possibly TRBD2 (6 bases). Germline lookup yields CDR1 LGHNA and CDR2 YSLEER. This CDR3 has 17 amino acids.

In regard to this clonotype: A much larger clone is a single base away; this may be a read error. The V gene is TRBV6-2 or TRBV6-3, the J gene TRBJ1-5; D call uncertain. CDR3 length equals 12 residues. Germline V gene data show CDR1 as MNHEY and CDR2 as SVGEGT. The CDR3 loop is CAGSYSAQPQHF. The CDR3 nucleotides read TGTGCCGGCAGTTACTCAGCTCAGCCCCAGCATTTT.

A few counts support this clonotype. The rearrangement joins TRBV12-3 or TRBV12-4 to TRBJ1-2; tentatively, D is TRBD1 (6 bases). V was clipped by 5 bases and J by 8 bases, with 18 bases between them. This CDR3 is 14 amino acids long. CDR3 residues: CASSLVGGHSGYTF. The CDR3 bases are TGTGCCAGCAGTCTTGTCGGGGGGCATTCCGGCTACACCTTC.

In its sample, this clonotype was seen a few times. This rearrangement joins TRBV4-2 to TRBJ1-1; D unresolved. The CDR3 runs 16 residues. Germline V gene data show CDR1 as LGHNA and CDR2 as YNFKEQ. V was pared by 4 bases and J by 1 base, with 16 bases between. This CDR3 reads CASSLEGLGRNTEAFF. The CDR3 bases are TGTGCCAGCAGCCTAGAAGGTTTGGGCCGGAACACTGAAGCTTTCTTT.

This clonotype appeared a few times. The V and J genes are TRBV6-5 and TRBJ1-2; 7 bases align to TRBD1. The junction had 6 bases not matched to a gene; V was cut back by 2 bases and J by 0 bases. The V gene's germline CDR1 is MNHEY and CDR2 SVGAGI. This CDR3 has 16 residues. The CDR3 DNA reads TGTGCCAGCAGTTACCGAGAGGGACAGACTAACTATGGCTACACCTTC. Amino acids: CASSYREGQTNYGYTF.

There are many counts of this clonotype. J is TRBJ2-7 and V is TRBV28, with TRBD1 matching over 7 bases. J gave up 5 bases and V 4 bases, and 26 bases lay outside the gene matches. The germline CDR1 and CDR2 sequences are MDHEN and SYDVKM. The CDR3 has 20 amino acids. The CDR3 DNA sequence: TGTGCCAGCAGTTCCTTAGAAGGGAAGGGGGCCGTGACGCCCGTCCACGAGCAGTACTTC. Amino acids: CASSSLEGKGAVTPVHEQYF.

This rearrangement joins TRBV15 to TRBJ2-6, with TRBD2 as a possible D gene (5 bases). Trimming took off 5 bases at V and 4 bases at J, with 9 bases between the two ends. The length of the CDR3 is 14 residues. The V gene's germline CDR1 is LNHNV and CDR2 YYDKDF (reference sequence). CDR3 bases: TGTGCCACCAGCCAGAGGGTCGGGGCCAACGTCCTGACTTTC. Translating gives CATSQRVGANVLTF.

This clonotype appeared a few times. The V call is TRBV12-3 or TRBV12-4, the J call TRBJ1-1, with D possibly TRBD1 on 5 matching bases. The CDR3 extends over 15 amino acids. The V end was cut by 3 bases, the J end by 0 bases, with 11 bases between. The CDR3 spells CASSFPGDLNTEAFF. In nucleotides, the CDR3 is TGTGCCAGCAGTTTTCCCGGGGACCTGAACACTGAAGCTTTCTTT.

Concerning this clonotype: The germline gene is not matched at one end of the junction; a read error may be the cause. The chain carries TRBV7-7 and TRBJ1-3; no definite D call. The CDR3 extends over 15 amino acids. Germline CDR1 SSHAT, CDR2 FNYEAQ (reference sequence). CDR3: CASSEGPGSGNTIYF. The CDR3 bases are TGTGCTAGCAGCGAAGGACCAGGCTCTGGAAACACCATATATTTT.